The 29 T cell receptor beta chains given below trace back to one sample, sequenced in a study of CD8+ T cells in alopecia areata. Sequencing relied on a cDNA template that was reverse transcribed from extracted RNA. The data were produced by immunoSEQ multiplex PCR, yet TCRdb's version contains in-frame clones alone and is incomplete. The sample lists fewer than 200,000 clones; around 60% were seen once. Treatment: oral pan-JAK inhibitor, 5-10 mg twice daily. This specimen consisted of CD4+ T cells sorted from blood, obtained at week 24, from a patient treated with tofacitinib. These receptor sequences come from a human donor with alopecia areata.

The chain uses TRBV10-2 and TRBJ2-3; D may match TRBD1 or TRBD2 (6 bases each). Trimming took off 5 bases at V and 1 base at J, with 13 bases between the two ends. CDR1 and CDR2 from the germline V gene are WSHSY and SAAADI. This CDR3 is built from 15 residues. The CDR3 coding sequence is TGCGCCAGCAGTCCCCGGGGGCAGGGCACAGATACGCAGTATTTT. Translation gives CASSPRGQGTDTQYF.

V usage is TRBV29-1 and J usage is TRBJ2-1, with D perhaps matching TRBD1 (6 bases). Germline V lookup: CDR1 SQVTM, CDR2 ANQGSEA. Trimming stripped 4 bases from V and 9 bases from J, with 19 bases between. The CDR3 is made up of 14 amino acids. CDR3 residues: CSVGPTGPKSEQFF. CDR3 bases: TGCAGCGTTGGCCCTACAGGGCCCAAAAGTGAGCAGTTCTTC.

The V call is TRBV29-1, the J call TRBJ1-2; perhaps TRBD1 as D (5 bases). Germline values: CDR1 SQVTM, CDR2 ANQGSEA. V was clipped by 1 base and J by 7 bases, with 16 bases between them. CDR3 length: 14 amino acids. The CDR3 is CSVEGQGREVGYTF. CDR3 nucleotides: TGCAGCGTTGAAGGCCAGGGCAGAGAGGTTGGCTACACCTTC.

This clone appeared a few times. The V call is TRBV6-5, the J call TRBJ1-1; D possibly corresponds to TRBD1 (5 bases). The V gene lost 9 bases and the J gene lost 4 bases, with 15 bases spanning the gap. The CDR3 contains 13 residues. CDR1 and CDR2 (germline): MNHEY, SVGAGI. As DNA, the CDR3 is TGTGCCAGTCACCTTCAGGGTCGCACTGAAGCTTTCTTT. This translates into CASHLQGRTEAFF.

The genes are TRBV29-1 and TRBJ2-7; tentatively, D is TRBD1 (5 bases). Germline V gene data show CDR1 as SQVTM and CDR2 as ANQGSEA. The CDR3 is made up of 15 amino acids. V was pared by 6 bases and J by 3 bases, with 21 bases between. The CDR3 sequence is CSVAVTGTYSYEQYF. In DNA form, the CDR3 reads TGCAGCGTCGCCGTCACAGGAACCTATAGCTACGAGCAGTACTTC.

This chain links TRBV7-8 with TRBJ1-2; unclear D gene. CDR3 length equals 14 residues. CDR1 and CDR2 from the germline V gene are SGHVS and FQNEAQ. V was trimmed by 1 base and J by 4 bases, leaving 10 bases between them. The CDR3 DNA reads as TGTGCCAGCAGCTTAGGGACCGCGGGCTATGGCTACACCTTC. Encoded protein: CASSLGTAGYGYTF.

V usage is TRBV30 and J usage is TRBJ1-2, with TRBD1 matching over 7 bases. The CDR3 contains 12 residues. V gave up 7 bases and J gave up 7 bases; unmatched junction bases: 9. CDR1 GTSNPN and CDR2 SVGIG come from the germline V gene (reference sequence). The CDR3 DNA reads as TGTGCCTTTGGACAGGCCTTCTGTGGCTACACCTTC. It is translated as CAFGQAFCGYTF.

Here the CDR3 reads CASSLKDTQYF. The CDR3 nucleotides read TGTGCCAGCAGCCTTAAAGATACGCAGTATTTT. This rearrangement joins TRBV2 to TRBJ2-3; D remains ambiguous. CDR3 length: 11 residues. The germline CDR1 and CDR2 sequences are SNHLY and FYNNEI. Deletions cut 6 bases from V and 5 bases from J, with 6 bases between.

The J gene is TRBJ2-5, the V gene TRBV4-1, with unresolved D. Trimming cost V 1 base and J 5 bases, with 14 bases left between them. Germline V gene sequence: CDR1 MGHRA, CDR2 YSYEKL. This CDR3 has 15 residues. In DNA, the CDR3 is TGCGCCAGCAGCCAAGTGACGGGCTGGTCGGAGACCCAGTACTTC. Residues: CASSQVTGWSETQYF.

This clone was picked up one time. The chain has TRBV9 and TRBJ1-2; D might be TRBD1 (6 bases). Trimming removed 0 bases at V and 4 bases at J, with 13 bases between. CDR3 length equals 15 residues. Germline V gene lookup returns CDR1 SGDLS and CDR2 YYNGEE. Here the CDR3 DNA reads TGTGCCAGCAGCGTAGCTACCGACAGGACCTATGGCTACACCTTC. This codes for CASSVATDRTYGYTF.

The sample holds a few counts of this clone. J is TRBJ2-7 and V is TRBV29-1, with D possibly matching TRBD1 (6 bases). The length of the CDR3 is 12 residues. V lost 7 bases and J lost 5, with 15 bases in between. The germline CDR1 and CDR2 sequences are SQVTM and ANQGSEA. CDR3 amino acids: CSADVPGDEQYF. The CDR3 DNA is TGCAGCGCCGACGTCCCAGGGGACGAGCAGTACTTC.

The rearrangement uses TRBV19 and TRBJ2-3; TRBD2 agrees at 13 bases. The CDR3 sequence is 12 residues long. Germline CDR1 is LNHDA and CDR2 is SQIVND (reference sequence). With 8 bases clipped from V and 7 bases from J, the junction kept 0 bases outside the gene matches. The CDR3 nucleotides are TGTGCCAGTGGGACTAGCGGGAATACGCAGTATTTT. Translation gives CASGTSGNTQYF.

In nucleotides, the CDR3 is TGTGCCAGCAGTGTTAAAGCGGGCCGGACAGATACGCAGTATTTT. This encodes CASSVKAGRTDTQYF. The chain uses TRBV2 and TRBJ2-3; maybe TRBD2 (6 bases). Between the trimmed V and J ends, which lost 4 bases and 3 bases, there was a span of 14 bases. This CDR3 has 15 amino acids. Per germline, CDR1 SNHLY and CDR2 FYNNEI.

This clone turned up a few times. Other DNA sequences from this sample encode an identical CDR3 as well. This rearrangement joins TRBV29-1 to TRBJ1-2; D is ambiguous. The CDR3 length is 9 residues. The V gene's germline CDR1 is SQVTM and CDR2 ANQGSEA. The V and J ends lost 3 bases and 4 bases respectively, with 0 bases between them. The CDR3 sequence is CSVDYGYTF. In DNA form, the CDR3 reads TGCAGCGTTGACTATGGCTACACCTTC. The complete variable domain, with remaining parts taken from reference TRBV29-1 and TRBJ1-2, reads SAVISQKPSRDICQRGTSLTIQCQVDSQVTMMFWYRQQPGQSLTLIATANQGSEATYESGFVIDKFPISRPNLTFSTLTVSNMSPEDSSIYLCSVDYGYTFGSGTRLTVV.

This clone was picked up one time. The rearrangement joins TRBV29-1 to TRBJ2-5; D remains ambiguous. The germline gives CDR1 SQVTM, CDR2 ANQGSEA. Trimming cost V 4 bases and J 0 bases, with 9 bases left between them. This CDR3 has 13 amino acids. This chain's CDR3 is CSVVGKYQETQYF. CDR3 bases: TGCAGCGTTGTAGGAAAGTACCAAGAGACCCAGTACTTC.

This clone was counted a few times. The chain combines TRBV14 with TRBJ1-2; D gene uncertain. The V end was cut by 0 bases, the J end by 4 bases, with 12 bases between. The germline CDR1 and CDR2 sequences are SGHDN and FVKESK. This CDR3 comprises 15 residues. The CDR3 DNA sequence: TGTGCCAGCAGCCAAGATCTTTGGACGGCCTATGGCTACACCTTC. The encoded protein is CASSQDLWTAYGYTF. The complete variable domain, with remaining parts taken from reference TRBV14 and TRBJ1-2, reads EAGVTQFPSHSVIEKGQTVTLRCDPISGHDNLYWYRRVMGKEIKFLLHFVKESKQDESGMPNNRFLAERTGGTYSTLKVQPAELEDSGVYFCASSQDLWTAYGYTFGSGTRLTVV.

This chain uses TRBV7-8 with TRBJ2-5; maybe TRBD2 (5 bases). V gave up 3 bases and J gave up 2 bases, with 10 bases separating them. The germline gives CDR1 SGHVS, CDR2 FQNEAQ. The CDR3 is 14 amino acids. CDR3 in DNA: TGTGCCAGCAGCTTGTCGGGGATTCAAGAGACCCAGTACTTC. Translation: CASSLSGIQETQYF.

The J gene is TRBJ2-3, the V gene TRBV29-1, with a weak D call TRBD2 (6 bases). The V and J ends lost 4 bases and 4 bases respectively, with 9 bases between them. From germline, CDR1 is SQVTM and CDR2 ANQGSEA. The CDR3 is 12 residues long. CDR3 nucleotide sequence: TGCAGCGTTGTACGGGGGTCAGATACGCAGTATTTT. This gives the protein CSVVRGSDTQYF.

V usage is TRBV7-9 and J usage is TRBJ2-7, with D tentatively TRBD2 (6 bases). The CDR3 loop spans 14 amino acids. CDR1 is SEHNR and CDR2 is FQNEAQ in the germline V gene (reference sequence). V lost 5 bases and J lost 5, with 16 bases in between. CDR3 sequence reads: CASSLQGLPNEQYF. The CDR3 nucleotides read TGTGCCAGCAGCCTCCAGGGACTCCCCAACGAGCAGTACTTC.

The chain joins TRBV6-5 to TRBJ2-7; no clear D gene. Trimming cost V 0 bases and J 2 bases, with 11 bases left between them. The CDR3 has 15 amino acids. Germline V gene data show CDR1 as MNHEY and CDR2 as SVGAGI. CDR3 bases: TGTGCCAGCAGTTACTCGAATTTGGGCCCCTACGAGCAGTACTTC. As protein: CASSYSNLGPYEQYF.

On this clone itself: Other DNA sequences within the sample encode an identical CDR3. J is TRBJ2-5 and V is TRBV5-6; D is unresolved. Per germline, CDR1 SGHDT and CDR2 YYEEEE. Trimming left V 0 bases short and J 2 bases short, with 5 bases between. This CDR3 region has 13 residues. CDR3 protein: CASSLETQETQYF. The CDR3 region has the DNA TGTGCCAGCAGCTTGGAGACTCAAGAGACCCAGTACTTC.

This clone turned up a few times. This chain joins TRBV25-1 and TRBJ1-5, with D uncertain. The CDR3 covers 13 residues. Germline CDR1 MGHDK, CDR2 SYGVNS. The ends were cut back, 3 bases at V and 9 bases at J, with 12 bases in the middle. As DNA, the CDR3 is TGTGCCAGCAGTGATTCTGGTTTTGGGCCCCAGCATTTT. Amino acids: CASSDSGFGPQHF.

V is TRBV30 and J is TRBJ2-5; TRBD2 might be the D (7 bases). There are 13 residues in the CDR3. Germline V lookup: CDR1 GTSNPN, CDR2 SVGIG (reference sequence). V dropped 2 bases and J dropped 1 base, with 8 bases sitting between them. CDR3 DNA: TGTGCCTGGAGTCGGGGGGCCCAAGAGACCCAGTACTTC. It specifies CAWSRGAQETQYF.

The CDR3 DNA is TGTGCCTGGAGTGTGGGGGTTAGGACGCAGTATTTT. Its protein is CAWSVGVRTQYF. This chain connects TRBV30 to TRBJ2-3, with D perhaps assigned TRBD1 or TRBD2 (5 bases each). Between the trimmed V and J ends, which lost 0 bases and 9 bases, there was a span of 10 bases. The CDR3 contains 12 residues. Germline CDR1 is GTSNPN and CDR2 is SVGIG (reference sequence).

This rearrangement joins TRBV4-1 to TRBJ1-1; D perhaps matches TRBD1 (5 bases). Germline V gene data show CDR1 as MGHRA and CDR2 as YSYEKL. V was pared by 5 bases and J by 1 base, with 8 bases between. The CDR3 length is 13 residues. CDR3: CASSGQGNTEAFF. The CDR3, as DNA: TGCGCCAGCAGCGGGCAGGGGAACACTGAAGCTTTCTTT.

In this sample, this clone turned up once. In DNA, the CDR3 is TGTGCCAGCAGCCCGCCGGGACAGGGGAGAAATGAGCAGTTCTTC. Protein sequence: CASSPPGQGRNEQFF. The chain recombines TRBV14 with TRBJ2-1; 10 bases agree with TRBD1. Germline V CDR1 and CDR2: SGHDN, FVKESK. This CDR3 spans 15 amino acids. V lost 4 bases and J lost 7; bases outside the gene matches: 7.

The chain has TRBV14 and TRBJ1-1; D is unclear. This CDR3 has 13 residues. V gave up 3 bases and J gave up 2 bases, with 7 bases separating them. CDR1 and CDR2 (germline): SGHDN, FVKESK. CDR3 sequence reads: CASSHQENTEAFF. In DNA, the CDR3 is TGTGCCAGCAGCCATCAGGAAAACACTGAAGCTTTCTTT.

The sample holds a few counts of this clone. The chain links TRBV30 to TRBJ2-2, with 10 bases matching TRBD1. Germline CDR1 is GTSNPN and CDR2 is SVGIG (reference sequence). The CDR3 extends over 14 amino acids. Unmatched junction bases numbered 1, after V lost 3 bases and J lost 3 bases. For the CDR3, the DNA is TGTGCCTGGAGGGACAGGGGGGACACCGGGGAGCTGTTTTTT. Its protein product is CAWRDRGDTGELFF.

The chain is built from TRBV21-1 and TRBJ2-7. TRBV21-1 is a known pseudogene. This CDR3 has 14 amino acids. The CDR3 reads CASSKWKGSYEQYF. Written as DNA, the CDR3 is TGTGCCAGCAGCAAGTGGAAAGGCTCCTACGAGCAGTACTTC.